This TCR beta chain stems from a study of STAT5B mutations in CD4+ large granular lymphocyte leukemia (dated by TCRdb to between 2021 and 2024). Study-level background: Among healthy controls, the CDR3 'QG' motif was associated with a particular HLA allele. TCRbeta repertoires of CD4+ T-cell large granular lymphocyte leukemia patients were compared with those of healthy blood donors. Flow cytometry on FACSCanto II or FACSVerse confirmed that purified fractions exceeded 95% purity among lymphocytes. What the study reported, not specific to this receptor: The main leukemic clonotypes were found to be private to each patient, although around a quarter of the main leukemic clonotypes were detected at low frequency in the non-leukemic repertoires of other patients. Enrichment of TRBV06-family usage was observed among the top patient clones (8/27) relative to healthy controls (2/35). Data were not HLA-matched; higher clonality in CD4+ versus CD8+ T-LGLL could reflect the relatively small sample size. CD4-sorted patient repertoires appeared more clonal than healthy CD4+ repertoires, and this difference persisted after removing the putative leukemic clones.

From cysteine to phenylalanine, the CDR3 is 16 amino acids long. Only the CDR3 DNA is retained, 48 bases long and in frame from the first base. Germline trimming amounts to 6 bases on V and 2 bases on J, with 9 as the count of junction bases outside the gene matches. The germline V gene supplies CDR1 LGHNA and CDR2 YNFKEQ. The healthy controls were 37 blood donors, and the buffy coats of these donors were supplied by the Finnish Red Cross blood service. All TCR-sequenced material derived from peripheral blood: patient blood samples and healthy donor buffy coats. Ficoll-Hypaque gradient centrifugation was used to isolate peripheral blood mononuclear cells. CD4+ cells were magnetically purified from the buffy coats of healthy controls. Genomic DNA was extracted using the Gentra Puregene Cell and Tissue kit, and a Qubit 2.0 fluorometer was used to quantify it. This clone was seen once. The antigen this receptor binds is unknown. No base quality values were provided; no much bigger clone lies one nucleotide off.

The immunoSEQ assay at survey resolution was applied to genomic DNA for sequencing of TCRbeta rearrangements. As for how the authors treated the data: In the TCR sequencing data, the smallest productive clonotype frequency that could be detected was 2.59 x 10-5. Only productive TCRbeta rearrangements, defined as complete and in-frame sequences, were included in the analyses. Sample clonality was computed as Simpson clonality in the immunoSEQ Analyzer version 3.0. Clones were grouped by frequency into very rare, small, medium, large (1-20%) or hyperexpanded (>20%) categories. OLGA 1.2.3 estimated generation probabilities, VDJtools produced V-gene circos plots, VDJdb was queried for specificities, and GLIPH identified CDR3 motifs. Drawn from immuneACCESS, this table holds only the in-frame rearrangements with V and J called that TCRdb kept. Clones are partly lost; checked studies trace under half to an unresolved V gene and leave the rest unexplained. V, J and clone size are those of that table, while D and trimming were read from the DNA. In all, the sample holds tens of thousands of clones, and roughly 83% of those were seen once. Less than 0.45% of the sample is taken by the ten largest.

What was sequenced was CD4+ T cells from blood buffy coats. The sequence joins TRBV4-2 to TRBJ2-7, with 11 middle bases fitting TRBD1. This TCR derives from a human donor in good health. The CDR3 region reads CASSHSGTGGAYEQYF. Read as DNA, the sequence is TGTGCCAGCAGTCATTCCGGGACAGGGGGAGCCTACGAGCAGTACTTC.